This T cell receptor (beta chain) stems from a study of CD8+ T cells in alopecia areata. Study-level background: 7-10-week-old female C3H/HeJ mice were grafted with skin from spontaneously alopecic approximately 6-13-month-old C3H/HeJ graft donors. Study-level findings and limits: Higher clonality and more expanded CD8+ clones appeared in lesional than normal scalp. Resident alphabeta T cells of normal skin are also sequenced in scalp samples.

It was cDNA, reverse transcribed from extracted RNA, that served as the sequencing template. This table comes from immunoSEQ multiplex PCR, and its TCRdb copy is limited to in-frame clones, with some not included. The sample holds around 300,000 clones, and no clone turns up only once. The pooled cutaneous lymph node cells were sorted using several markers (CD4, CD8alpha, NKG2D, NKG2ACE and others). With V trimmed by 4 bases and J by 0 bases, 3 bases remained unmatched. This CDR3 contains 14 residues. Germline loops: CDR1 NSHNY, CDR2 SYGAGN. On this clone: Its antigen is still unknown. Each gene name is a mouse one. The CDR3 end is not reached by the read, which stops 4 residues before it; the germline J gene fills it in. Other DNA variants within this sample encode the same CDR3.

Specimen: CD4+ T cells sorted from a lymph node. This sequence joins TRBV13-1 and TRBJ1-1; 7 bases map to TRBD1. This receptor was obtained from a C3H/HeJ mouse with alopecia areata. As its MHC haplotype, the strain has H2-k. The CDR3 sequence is CASSRQGANTEVFF. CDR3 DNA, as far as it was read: TGTGCCAGCAGTAGACAGGGCGCAAACACA.